This T cell receptor beta chain was found in a study of blood T cell repertoires in COVID-19. The assay was immunoSEQ multiplex PCR, and TCRdb's table has in-frame clones only and misses some. The sample yields roughly 410,000 clones, around 91% seen once. Seattle cases were enrolled at active infection and followed longitudinally. Germline CDR1 and CDR2: LGHNA and YSLEER. The CDR3 has 14 amino acids. Trimming left V 3 bases short and J 4 bases short, with 13 bases between. The sequence came from a woman in her 40s with COVID-19, enrolled during active disease. The V gene is TRBV4-3, the J gene TRBJ2-7; TRBD2 might be the D (6 bases). The material sequenced was peripheral blood. The CDR3 loop reads CASSHAMEGYEQYF. Written as DNA, the CDR3 is TGCGCCAGCAGCCACGCCATGGAGGGTTACGAGCAGTACTTC.